One sample yielded the 13 T cell receptor beta chains listed below, sequenced in a study of graft-versus-host responses after intestinal transplantation. The data were produced by immunoSEQ multiplex PCR, yet TCRdb's version contains in-frame clones alone and is incomplete. The repertoire has about 90,000 clones, around nine tenths of them found once; the top ten carry less than 0.4%. These receptors lack a known antigen. Here the sequenced sample was unstimulated CD4+ T cells sorted from spleen or lymph node cells, taken before intestinal transplant. The receptors were sampled from a human donor who received an intestinal transplant.

This sequence joins TRBV11-2 and TRBJ2-3; D call uncertain. Deletions cut 3 bases from V and 4 bases from J, with 5 bases between. Germline V gene data show CDR1 as SGHAT and CDR2 as FQNNGV. The CDR3 covers 12 residues. CDR3 coding DNA: TGTGCCAGCAGCTTGGTATCAGATACGCAGTATTTT. Protein: CASSLVSDTQYF.

The J gene is TRBJ1-6, the V gene TRBV5-6; 9 bases line up with TRBD1. This CDR3 comprises 15 residues. Losses at the gene ends were 3 bases for V and 10 bases for J; bases not matched to a gene: 8. Germline V gene data show CDR1 as SGHDT and CDR2 as YYEEEE. In nucleotides, the CDR3 is TGTGCCAGCAGCTGGGGGGACAGGGTAGGATCACCCCTCCACTTT. Translating gives CASSWGDRVGSPLHF. Full variable domain (outside the CDR3, taken from reference TRBV5-6 and TRBJ1-6): DAGVTQSPTHLIKTRGQQVTLRCSPKSGHDTVSWYQQALGQGPQFIFQYYEEEERQRGNFPDRFSGHQFPNYSSELNVNALLLGDSALYLCASSWGDRVGSPLHFGNGTRLTVT.

This chain joins TRBV7-9 and TRBJ2-1, with 11 bases lining up with TRBD1. Germline V CDR1 and CDR2: SEHNR, FQNEAQ (reference sequence). J was trimmed by 8 bases and V by 5 bases; bases with no gene match: 8. This CDR3 spans 15 amino acids. As DNA, the CDR3 is TGTGCCAGCAGCCAACACAGGACAGGGGGCGATGAGCAGTTCTTC. It encodes CASSQHRTGGDEQFF.

V usage is TRBV18 and J usage is TRBJ2-5, with D perhaps TRBD1 or TRBD2 (5 bases each). The CDR3 spans 14 residues. The germline V gene encodes CDR1 KGHSH and CDR2 LQKENI. V lost 6 bases, J lost 3 bases, and 14 bases lay in between. For the CDR3, the DNA is TGTGCCAGCTCCCCGCAGGGACCAGAAGAGACCCAGTACTTC. It specifies CASSPQGPEETQYF.

This chain uses TRBV29-1 with TRBJ1-3, with a tentative D call TRBD1 (5 bases). V was cut by 3 bases and J by 4 bases, with 10 bases left in between. The germline CDR1 and CDR2 sequences are SQVTM and ANQGSEA. CDR3 size: 13 residues. The CDR3 DNA sequence: TGCAGCGTTGATGAGGACAAGGGAAACACCATATATTTT. This gives the protein CSVDEDKGNTIYF.

The chain joins TRBV5-8 to TRBJ1-1; tentatively, D is TRBD1 (5 bases). CDR1 and CDR2 (germline): SGHTS, YDEGEE. The CDR3 contains 15 residues. V was cut by 4 bases and J by 4 bases, with 17 bases left in between. The CDR3 is CASSPFGQGVTEAFF. As DNA, the CDR3 is TGTGCCAGCAGCCCCTTCGGTCAGGGTGTCACTGAAGCTTTCTTT.

This chain joins TRBV5-1 and TRBJ1-3; D is perhaps TRBD1 (6 bases). Germline V gene sequence: CDR1 SGHRS, CDR2 YFSETQ. The CDR3 has 14 residues. V gave up 2 bases and J gave up 7 bases, with 13 bases separating them. The CDR3 protein is CASSFPDSLNTIYF. CDR3 bases: TGCGCCAGCAGCTTCCCGGACAGTCTCAACACCATATATTTT.

The V call is TRBV27, the J call TRBJ2-5; maybe TRBD1 (5 bases). The germline CDR1 and CDR2 sequences are MNHEY and SMNVEV (reference sequence). The CDR3 covers 15 residues. Trimming removed 3 bases at V and 0 bases at J, with 11 bases between. For the CDR3, the DNA is TGTGCCAGCAGTTTTGGCAAGGGGTACCAAGAGACCCAGTACTTC. Translating it yields CASSFGKGYQETQYF.

J is TRBJ1-2 and V is TRBV19; tentative D call: TRBD1 (5 bases). CDR3 length: 13 amino acids. The V end was cut by 11 bases, the J end by 3 bases, with 16 bases between. Germline CDR1 is LNHDA and CDR2 is SQIVND (reference sequence). The DNA for the CDR3 is TGTGCCTCTAAAGAGGGGTACGACTATGGCTACACCTTC. Amino acid sequence: CASKEGYDYGYTF.

The table lists this clone with a count of one. The genes are TRBV9 and TRBJ2-3; D is perhaps TRBD1 (5 bases). The CDR3 runs 13 residues. CDR1 is SGDLS, CDR2 YYNGEE, per germline. Trimming shortened V by 1 base and J by 3 bases, and 6 bases separated the two germline ends. Here the CDR3 reads CASSVPGTDTQYF. The CDR3 nucleotides read TGTGCCAGCAGCGTACCAGGGACAGATACGCAGTATTTT.

The chain uses TRBV28 and TRBJ2-1, with D possibly matching TRBD2 (7 bases). CDR1 and CDR2 (germline): MDHEN, SYDVKM. There are 15 residues in the CDR3. Trimming removed 2 bases from V and 6 bases from J, with 14 bases in between. Here the CDR3 reads CASSLGGAELNEQFF. The CDR3 DNA reads TGTGCCAGCAGTTTAGGGGGGGCAGAACTCAATGAGCAGTTCTTC.

This chain uses TRBV6-1 with TRBJ1-1; 8 bases line up with TRBD1. Germline lookup yields CDR1 MNHNS and CDR2 SASEGT. With 6 bases clipped from V and 4 bases from J, the junction kept 1 base outside the gene matches. This CDR3 contains 12 residues. Here the CDR3 reads CASRGQGTEAFF. Written as DNA, the CDR3 is TGTGCCAGCAGAGGACAGGGCACTGAAGCTTTCTTT.

The gene calls are TRBV28 and TRBJ2-7, with TRBD2 as a possible D gene (6 bases). V shed 5 bases and J shed 0 bases, with 20 bases lying between them. The CDR3 is 17 residues long. Germline-derived CDR1 and CDR2 are MDHEN and SYDVKM. The CDR3 DNA reads TGTGCCAGCAGTCCCCCTCCGGGAGTAGCGGCCTCCTACGAGCAGTACTTC. This gives the protein CASSPPPGVAASYEQYF.